The clone carrying this TCR beta chain was detected only once. The participants were between about 18 and 90 years old and came from 20 to 30 US areas. Individuals in the exposed group had encountered a COVID-19 case within 2 weeks preceding study entry. Germline trimming cut 2 bases from V and 12 bases from J; bases unmatched to any gene: 11. This CDR3 region has 15 residues. Germline assignment: CDR1 SGHNT and CDR2 YENEEA. The data belong to a study of blood T cell repertoires in COVID-19. Study summary: COVID-19 samples, acute and convalescent, were from the United States, Italy and Spain. T cells, B-cell-depleted T cells, or PBMCs supplied cDNA or gDNA.

Clones were sequenced by immunoSEQ multiplex PCR, and TCRdb holds only the in-frame ones, with some missing. The data contain a few hundred thousand clones, roughly 88% of them singletons. The chain carries TRBV11-3 and TRBJ2-1; 9 bases match TRBD2. This receptor was taken from a woman aged 40 to 50 who had been exposed to COVID-19. Sequencing was performed on PBMCs or T cells enriched from blood (not recorded which). The CDR3 DNA reads as TGTGCCAGCAGCTTATCTAGCGGGATCTACGTTGGGCAGTTCTTC. Its translation is CASSLSSGIYVGQFF.